This record looks at one T cell receptor (beta chain) sequence and its context. A much larger clone lies a single base off, so this may be a read error. The source of the sample is a study of breast tumors, draining lymph nodes, adjacent tissues. This CDR3 spans 15 amino acids. V dropped 0 bases and J dropped 0 bases, with 7 bases sitting between them. Germline V CDR1 and CDR2: SGHKS, YYEKEE (reference sequence). Breast cancer patients provided tissue from their axillary draining lymph nodes. TCRdb independently ran MiXCR on the multiplex PCR reads; one entry per CDR3 protein. The table has 290,000 or so distinct CDR3 sequences, about 33% seen once; the top ten hold roughly 1.1%.

The chain carries TRBV5-5 and TRBJ1-3, with no clear D. This TCR came from a female donor with breast cancer. Some clones in this sample may be carry-over from other donors' samples. Sequencing was carried out using axillary lymph node tissue. The CDR3 DNA reads TGTGCCAGCAGCTTGGGGGATGCCTCTGGAAACACCATATATTTT. It specifies CASSLGDASGNTIYF.